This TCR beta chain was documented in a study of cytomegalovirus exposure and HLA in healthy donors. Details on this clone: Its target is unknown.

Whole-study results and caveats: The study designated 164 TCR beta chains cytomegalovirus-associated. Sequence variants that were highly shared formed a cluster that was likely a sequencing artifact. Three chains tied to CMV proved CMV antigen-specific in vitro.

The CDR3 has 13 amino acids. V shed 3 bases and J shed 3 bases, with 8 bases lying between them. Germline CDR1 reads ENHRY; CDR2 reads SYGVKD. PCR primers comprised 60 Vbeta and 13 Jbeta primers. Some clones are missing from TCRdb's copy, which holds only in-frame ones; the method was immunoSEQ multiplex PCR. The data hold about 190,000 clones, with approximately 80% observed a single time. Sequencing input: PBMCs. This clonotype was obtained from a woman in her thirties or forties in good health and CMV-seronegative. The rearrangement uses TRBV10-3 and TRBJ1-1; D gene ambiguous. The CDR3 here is CAISEERDTEAFF. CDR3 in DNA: TGTGCCATCAGTGAAGAACGGGACACTGAAGCTTTCTTT.